This T cell receptor beta chain was sequenced during a study of beta chain features in type 1 diabetes. Sequencing targeted expressed TCRB transcripts, as all isolated RNA had been reverse transcribed. The assay was immunoSEQ multiplex PCR, and TCRdb's table has in-frame clones only and misses some. Of 300,000 to 400,000 clones in the sample, about 12% are singletons; the top ten hold about 0.017%. This clone was observed a few times. Its specificity is unknown. Germline-derived CDR1 and CDR2 are MRHNA and SNTAGT. The V end lost 6 bases, the J end lost 8 bases, and 22 bases lay between the germline ends. This CDR3 region has 15 residues. Regarding the study as a whole: A cDNA-based sequencing approach could over-represent cells with high TCR expression.

Sequencing was done on a sample of naive CD4+ T cells from blood. The V call is TRBV6-4, the J call TRBJ1-2, with D maybe TRBD1 (6 bases). The TCR originated in a man between 18 and 35 years old in good health. Here the CDR3 DNA reads TGTGCCAGCAGAGGTACACCGAACAGGGCGGAGGGCTACACCTTC. This codes for CASRGTPNRAEGYTF.